Each of the 2 T cell receptor beta chains below was sequenced from the same sample in a study of regulatory T cells in long-lasting Graves disease. The time point here: persistent/refractory GD, antithyroid drugs over 5 years with positive TRAb. Extracted RNA from PBMCs served as the source of the TCR library. Combining iRepertoire HTBI primers with Arm-PCR of CDR3 regions, the authors built TCR beta libraries. TCRdb re-called the multiplex PCR reads through MiXCR, storing one row per CDR3 protein. Of a few hundred thousand distinct CDR3 sequences in the sample, about 22% were seen once. The source material was peripheral blood mononuclear cells (PBMCs), sampled when the disease was refractory, from a patient treated with antithyroid drugs. All receptors come from a female donor with Graves disease.

This clonotype was counted between two and nine times. A much larger clone sits a single nucleotide away, making a read error possible. The chain uses TRBV28 and TRBJ1-2; 10 bases map to TRBD1. In germline, CDR1 is MDHEN, CDR2 SYDVKM. V gave up 4 bases and J gave up 7 bases; unmatched junction bases: 12. This CDR3 is 16 amino acids long. CDR3 coding DNA: TGTGCCAGCAGTTCCCCCGGGACAGGGGAGCCTCGTGGCTACACCTTC. Its protein product is CASSSPGTGEPRGYTF.

This chain uses TRBV30 with TRBJ1-5, with D unclear. The CDR3 loop spans 12 amino acids. V gave up 4 bases and J gave up 10 bases, with 14 bases separating them. CDR1 GTSNPN and CDR2 SVGIG come from the germline V gene (reference sequence). The CDR3 region is CAWNQVEGPQHF. The CDR3, as DNA: TGTGCCTGGAATCAGGTGGAGGGTCCCCAGCATTTT.